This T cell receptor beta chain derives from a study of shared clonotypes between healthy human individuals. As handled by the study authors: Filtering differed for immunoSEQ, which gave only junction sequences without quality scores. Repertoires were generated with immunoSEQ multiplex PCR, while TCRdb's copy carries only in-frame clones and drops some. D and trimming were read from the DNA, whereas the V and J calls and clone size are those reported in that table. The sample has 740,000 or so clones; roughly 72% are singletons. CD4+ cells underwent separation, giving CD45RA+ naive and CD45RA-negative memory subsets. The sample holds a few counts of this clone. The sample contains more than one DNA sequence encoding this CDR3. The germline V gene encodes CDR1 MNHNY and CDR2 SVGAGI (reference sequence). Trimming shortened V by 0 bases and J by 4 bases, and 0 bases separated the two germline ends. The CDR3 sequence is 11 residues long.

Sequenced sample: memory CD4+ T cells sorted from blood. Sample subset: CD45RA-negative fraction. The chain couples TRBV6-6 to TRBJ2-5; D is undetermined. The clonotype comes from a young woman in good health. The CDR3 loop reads CASSYSETQYF. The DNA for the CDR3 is TGTGCCAGCAGTTACTCAGAGACCCAGTACTTC.